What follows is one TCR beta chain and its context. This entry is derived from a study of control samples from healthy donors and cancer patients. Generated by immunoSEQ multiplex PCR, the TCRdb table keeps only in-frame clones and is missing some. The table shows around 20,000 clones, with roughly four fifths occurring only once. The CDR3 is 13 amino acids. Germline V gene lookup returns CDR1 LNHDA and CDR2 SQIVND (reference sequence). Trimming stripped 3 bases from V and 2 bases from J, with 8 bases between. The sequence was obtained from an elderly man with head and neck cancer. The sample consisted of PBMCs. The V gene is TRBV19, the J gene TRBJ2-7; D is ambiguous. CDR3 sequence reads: CASSIAAPYEQYF. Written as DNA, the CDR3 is TGTGCCAGTAGTATCGCAGCCCCCTACGAGCAGTACTTC.